A single TCR beta chain is shown here with its context. Its specificity is not known. CDR3 size: 12 residues. CDR1 and CDR2 from the germline V gene are MNHNY and SVGAGI (reference sequence). Trimming stripped 2 bases from V and 5 bases from J, with 4 bases between. The table came from immunoSEQ multiplex PCR; TCRdb's copy has only in-frame clones and leaves some out. This sample yields almost 50,000 clones, of which more than 80% are seen a single time; around 28% belongs to the top ten. These data are taken from a study of radiation and T cells in renal cell carcinoma. About the study: Nephrectomy followed 15 Gy stereotactic body radiation by 4 weeks.

Regarding the study as a whole: In blood, top tumor clones expanded by 2 weeks, shrinking by 4.

The time point here: blood 2 weeks post-SBRT. The treatment denotes: 15 Gy SBRT to primary tumor, nephrectomy 4 weeks later. The chain uses TRBV6-6 and TRBJ2-1; D call uncertain. Sequenced material: blood, taken from a patient whose treatment included radiotherapy and nephrectomy. The sequence was collected from a woman in her 70s with renal cell carcinoma. CDR3 loop: CASSYQNNEQFF. Written as DNA, the CDR3 is TGTGCCAGCAGTTACCAAAACAATGAGCAGTTCTTC.